This TCR beta chain was recorded in a study of T cells in Graves' hyperthyroidism and ophthalmopathy. What was amplified from RNA transcripts were TCR beta CDR3 regions. RT-PCR in the first round (using the HTBI primer set) targeted the TCR CDR3. TCRdb analysed the multiplex PCR reads with MiXCR anew, one entry per CDR3 protein. The table shows 340,000 or so distinct CDR3 sequences, with about 20% occurring only once. This clonotype was seen repeatedly, ten times or more. The antigen is unknown. This CDR3 has 19 amino acids. Per the germline V gene, CDR1 is SNHLY and CDR2 is FYNNEI. Trimming removed 7 bases from V and 0 bases from J, with 24 bases in between. Findings of the study overall: Blood shared most expanded thyroid clonotypes above 0.001. Prediction of ophthalmopathy progression came a median approximately 6.5 months pre-onset.

Each diagnosis was grounded in clinical symptoms, serum thyroxine and TRAb, thyroid ultrasound, and orbital computed tomography. Fresh 10 ml peripheral blood yielded PBMCs. The sample consisted of blood. The chain uses TRBV2 and TRBJ2-2; the D call may be TRBD1 or TRBD2 (5 bases each). This clonotype was obtained from a woman aged 50 to 65 with Graves' hyperthyroidism. CDR3 nucleotide sequence: TGTGCCAGCAACCTCGACCGGGACGTGTTCGCCGCGAACACCGGGGAGCTGTTTTTT. Translating gives CASNLDRDVFAANTGELFF.